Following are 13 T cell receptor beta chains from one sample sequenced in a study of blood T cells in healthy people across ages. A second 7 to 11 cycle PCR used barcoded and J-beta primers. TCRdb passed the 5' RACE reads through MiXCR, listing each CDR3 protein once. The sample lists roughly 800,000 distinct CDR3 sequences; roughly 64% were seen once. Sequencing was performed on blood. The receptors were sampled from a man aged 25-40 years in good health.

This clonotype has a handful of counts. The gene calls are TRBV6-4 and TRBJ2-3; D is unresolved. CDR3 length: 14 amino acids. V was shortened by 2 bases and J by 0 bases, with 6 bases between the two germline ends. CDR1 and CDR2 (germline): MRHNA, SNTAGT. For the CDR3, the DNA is TGTGCCAGCAGTGACGACGGGAGCACAGATACGCAGTATTTT. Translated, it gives CASSDDGSTDTQYF.

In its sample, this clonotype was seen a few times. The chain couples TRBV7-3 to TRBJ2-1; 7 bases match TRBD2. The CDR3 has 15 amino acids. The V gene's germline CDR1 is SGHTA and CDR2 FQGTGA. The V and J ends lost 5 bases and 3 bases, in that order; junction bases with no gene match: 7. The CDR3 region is CASSPLGEGYNEQFF. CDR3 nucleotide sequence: TGTGCCAGCAGCCCTCTCGGGGAGGGCTACAATGAGCAGTTCTTC.

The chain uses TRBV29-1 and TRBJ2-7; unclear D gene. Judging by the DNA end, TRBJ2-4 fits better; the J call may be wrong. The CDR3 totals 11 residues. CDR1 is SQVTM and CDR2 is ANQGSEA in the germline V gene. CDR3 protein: CSVDLGNIQYF. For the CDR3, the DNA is TGCAGCGTTGACCTAGGGAACATTCAGTACTTC.

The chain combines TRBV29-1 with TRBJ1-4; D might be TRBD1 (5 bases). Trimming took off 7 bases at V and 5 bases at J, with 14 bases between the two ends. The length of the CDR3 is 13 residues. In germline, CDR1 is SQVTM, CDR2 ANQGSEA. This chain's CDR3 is CSGAWGVNEKLFF. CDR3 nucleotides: TGCAGCGGGGCGTGGGGGGTAAATGAAAAACTGTTTTTT. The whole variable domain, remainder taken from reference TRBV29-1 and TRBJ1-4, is SAVISQKPSRDICQRGTSLTIQCQVDSQVTMMFWYRQQPGQSLTLIATANQGSEATYESGFVIDKFPISRPNLTFSTLTVSNMSPEDSSIYLCSGAWGVNEKLFFGSGTQLSVL.

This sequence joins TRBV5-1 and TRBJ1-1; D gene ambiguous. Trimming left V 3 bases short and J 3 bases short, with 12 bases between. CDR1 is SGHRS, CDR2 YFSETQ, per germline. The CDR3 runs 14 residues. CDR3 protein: CASSSIGRDTEAFF. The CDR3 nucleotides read TGCGCCAGCAGCTCCATAGGGAGGGACACTGAAGCTTTCTTT.

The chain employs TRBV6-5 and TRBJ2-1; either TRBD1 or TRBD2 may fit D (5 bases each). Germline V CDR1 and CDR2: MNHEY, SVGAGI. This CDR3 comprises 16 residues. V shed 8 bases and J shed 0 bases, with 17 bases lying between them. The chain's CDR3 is CASRSLGAGSYNEQFF. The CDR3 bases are TGTGCCAGCCGCTCACTCGGGGCGGGCTCCTACAATGAGCAGTTCTTC.

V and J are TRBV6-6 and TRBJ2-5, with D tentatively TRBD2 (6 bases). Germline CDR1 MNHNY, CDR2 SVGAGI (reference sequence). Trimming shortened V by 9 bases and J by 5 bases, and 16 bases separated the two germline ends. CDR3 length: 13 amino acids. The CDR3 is CARGTPKRETQYF. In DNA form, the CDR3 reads TGTGCCAGAGGGACTCCAAAACGGGAGACCCAGTACTTC.

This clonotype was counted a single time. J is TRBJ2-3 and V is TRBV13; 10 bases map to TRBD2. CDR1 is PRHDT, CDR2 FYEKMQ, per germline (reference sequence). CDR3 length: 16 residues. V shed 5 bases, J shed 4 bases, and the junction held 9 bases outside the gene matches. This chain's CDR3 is CASSQLSSGGADTQYF. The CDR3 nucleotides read TGTGCCAGCAGCCAACTCTCTAGCGGGGGCGCAGATACGCAGTATTTT. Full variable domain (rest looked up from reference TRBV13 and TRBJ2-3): AAGVIQSPRHLIKEKRETATLKCYPIPRHDTVYWYQQGPGQDPQFLISFYEKMQSDKGSIPDRFSAQQFSDYHSELNMSSLELGDSALYFCASSQLSSGGADTQYFGPGTRLTVL.

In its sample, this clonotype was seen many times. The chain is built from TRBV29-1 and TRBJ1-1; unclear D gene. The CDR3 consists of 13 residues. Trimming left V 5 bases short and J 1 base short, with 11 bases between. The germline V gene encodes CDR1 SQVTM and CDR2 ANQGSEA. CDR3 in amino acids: CSVRGQTNTEAFF. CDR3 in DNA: TGCAGCGTTCGAGGCCAAACGAACACTGAAGCTTTCTTT.

The CDR3 DNA reads TGCGCCAGCAGCTTCGGACTAGCGGGAGTAAGAAATGAGCAGTTCTTC. The encoded protein is CASSFGLAGVRNEQFF. This chain uses TRBV5-1 with TRBJ2-1; 13 positions match TRBD2. V shed 2 bases, J shed 7 bases, and the junction held 6 bases outside the gene matches. There are 16 residues in the CDR3. Germline V gene data show CDR1 as SGHRS and CDR2 as YFSETQ.

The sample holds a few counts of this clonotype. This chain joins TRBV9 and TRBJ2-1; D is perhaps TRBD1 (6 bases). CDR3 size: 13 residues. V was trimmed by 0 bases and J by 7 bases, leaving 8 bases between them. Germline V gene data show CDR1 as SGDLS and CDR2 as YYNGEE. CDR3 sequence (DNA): TGTGCCAGCAGCGTAGACAGGGTAAATGAGCAGTTCTTC. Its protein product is CASSVDRVNEQFF.

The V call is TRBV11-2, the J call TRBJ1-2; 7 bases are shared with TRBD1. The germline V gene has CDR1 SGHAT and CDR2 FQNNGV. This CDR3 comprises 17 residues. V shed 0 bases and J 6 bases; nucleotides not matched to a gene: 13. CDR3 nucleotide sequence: TGTGCCAGCAGCTTAGAGCTACTAGCGAGGGGGCAGGATGGCTACACCTTC. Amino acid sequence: CASSLELLARGQDGYTF.

The CDR3 DNA sequence: TGCAGTGCTCAGCCGGGCGAGGGACCTTACGAGCAGTACTTC. As protein: CSAQPGEGPYEQYF. The chain uses TRBV20-1 and TRBJ2-7; perhaps D is TRBD1 or TRBD2 (5 bases each). Germline values: CDR1 DFQATT, CDR2 SNEGSKA (reference sequence). The CDR3 has 14 residues. V was pared by 5 bases and J by 4 bases, with 18 bases between.